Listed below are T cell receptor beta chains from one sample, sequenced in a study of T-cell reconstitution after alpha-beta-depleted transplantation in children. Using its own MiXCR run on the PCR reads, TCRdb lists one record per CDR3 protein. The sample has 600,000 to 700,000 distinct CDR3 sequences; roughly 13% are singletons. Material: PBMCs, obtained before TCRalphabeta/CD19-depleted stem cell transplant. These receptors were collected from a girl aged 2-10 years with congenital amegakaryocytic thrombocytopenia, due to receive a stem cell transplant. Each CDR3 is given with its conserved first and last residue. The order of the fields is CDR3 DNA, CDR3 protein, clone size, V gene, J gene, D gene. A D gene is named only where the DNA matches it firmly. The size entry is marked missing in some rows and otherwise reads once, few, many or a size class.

DNA: TGTGCCAGCTCACCACGGACTAGCACAAACAAAAACATTCAGTACTTC
CDR3: CASSPRTSTNKNIQYF
size: few
V: TRBV18
J: TRBJ2-4
D: TRBD2

DNA: TGTGCCAGCAGCCGGTCGAAGGCAGATACGCAGTATTTT
CDR3: CASSRSKADTQYF
size: many
V: TRBV7-2
J: TRBJ2-3
D: .

DNA: TGCAGTGTCACAAGGGGGCAAGAGACCCAGTACTTC
CDR3: CSVTRGQETQYF
size: many
V: TRBV20-1
J: TRBJ2-5
D: .

DNA: TGCAGTGCTAGAGTTGTAGCGGGAGGTACTAGAGAGACCCAGTACTTC
CDR3: CSARVVAGGTRETQYF
size: many
V: TRBV20-1
J: TRBJ2-5
D: TRBD2

DNA: TGTGCCAGCGGAGGGACAGGAAACCCCTACGAGCAGTACTTC
CDR3: CASGGTGNPYEQYF
size: .
V: TRBV12-3/TRBV12-4
J: TRBJ2-7
D: TRBD1

DNA: TGCAGTGCTAGAGAGGGACAGCGCCTTAATTCACCCCTCCACTTT
CDR3: CSAREGQRLNSPLHF
size: many
V: TRBV20-1
J: TRBJ1-6
D: TRBD1

DNA: TGTGCCAGCTCACCAAATAGGGCAGATACGCAGTATTTT
CDR3: CASSPNRADTQYF
size: few
V: TRBV18
J: TRBJ2-3
D: .

DNA: TGTGCCAGCACTATGGACCGGGAGAACGAGCAGTACTTC
CDR3: CASTMDRENEQYF
size: few
V: TRBV2
J: TRBJ2-7
D: .

DNA: TGTGCCAGCAGTTTCTCGCAGGGAACCGAGCAGTACTTC
CDR3: CASSFSQGTEQYF
size: many
V: TRBV12-3/TRBV12-4
J: TRBJ2-7
D: .

DNA: TGTGCCAGCAGTTATGGGGCAGGCCGAACCGGGGAGCTGTTTTTT
CDR3: CASSYGAGRTGELFF
size: few
V: TRBV6-5
J: TRBJ2-2
D: .

DNA: TGCGCCAGCAGCTTGGCGGCGACAAGCTCCTACAATGAGCAGTTCTTC
CDR3: CASSLAATSSYNEQFF
size: many
V: TRBV5-1
J: TRBJ2-1
D: .

DNA: TGTGCCAGCAGCCTACCACCGGCCTCTCCCAGTGAAAAACTGTTTTTT
CDR3: CASSLPPASPSEKLFF
size: few
V: TRBV5-8
J: TRBJ1-4
D: .

DNA: TGCGCCAGCAGCTTGACGGGAAAACGGGAGACCCAGTACTTC
CDR3: CASSLTGKRETQYF
size: few
V: TRBV5-1
J: TRBJ2-5
D: .

DNA: TGTGCCAGCAGCACCAGGGTAGCCAAAAACATTCAGTACTTC
CDR3: CASSTRVAKNIQYF
size: .
V: TRBV12-3/TRBV12-4
J: TRBJ2-4
D: .

DNA: TGCAGTGCTGGGGACACTAGCGGGACGGGCAATGAGCAGTTCTTC
CDR3: CSAGDTSGTGNEQFF
size: .
V: TRBV20-1
J: TRBJ2-1
D: TRBD2

DNA: TGTGCCAGCAGCTTACTATCCGGACTAGCGGAGACCCAGTACTTC
CDR3: CASSLLSGLAETQYF
size: few
V: TRBV7-9
J: TRBJ2-5
D: TRBD2

DNA: TGTGCCAGCAGCTGGGAGGGGACTCACGAGAAGCAGTTCTTC
CDR3: CASSWEGTHEKQFF
size: .
V: TRBV7-2
J: TRBJ2-1
D: TRBD2

DNA: TGTGCCAGCAGCCAACGGGGGGGGAGTTATGGCTACACCTTC
CDR3: CASSQRGGSYGYTF
size: few
V: TRBV3-1
J: TRBJ1-2
D: .

DNA: TGTGCCAGCAGTGCTGTCCAGAGAATCTACCCCTACGAGCAGTACTTC
CDR3: CASSAVQRIYPYEQYF
size: once
V: TRBV6-1
J: TRBJ2-7
D: .

DNA: TGTGCCAGCAGCTGGGACACCCAAGAGACCCAGTACTTC
CDR3: CASSWDTQETQYF
size: many
V: TRBV7-3
J: TRBJ2-5
D: .

DNA: TGTGCCAGCAGGGGAGCAGCAGAGCAGTTCTTC
CDR3: CASRGAAEQFF
size: many
V: TRBV7-2
J: TRBJ2-1
D: .

DNA: TGCAGTGCTAGAGACCTGGACAGGGCGAAAAGCACAGATACGCAGTATTTT
CDR3: CSARDLDRAKSTDTQYF
size: many
V: TRBV20-1
J: TRBJ2-3
D: TRBD1

DNA: TGTGCCACCAGCAAGAAAGATGCAACTAATGAAAAACTGTTTTTT
CDR3: CATSKKDATNEKLFF
size: few
V: TRBV15
J: TRBJ1-4
D: .

DNA: TGCAGTGCTAGCGGGAGGCTGCTACATGAGCAGTTCTTC
CDR3: CSASGRLLHEQFF
size: few
V: TRBV20-1
J: TRBJ2-1
D: TRBD2

DNA: TGCAGTGCTAGCTCGGGGGGTAGCAATCAGCCCCAGCATTTT
CDR3: CSASSGGSNQPQHF
size: few
V: TRBV20-1
J: TRBJ1-5
D: .

DNA: TGCGCCAGCAGCTTGACAGTGCGGGATAATTCACCCCTCCACTTT
CDR3: CASSLTVRDNSPLHF
size: .
V: TRBV5-1
J: TRBJ1-6
D: .

DNA: TGCAGCGTTGCTCCTCGGGCGGGAGGTGAGCAGTTCTTC
CDR3: CSVAPRAGGEQFF
size: few
V: TRBV29-1
J: TRBJ2-1
D: TRBD2

DNA: TGCGCCAGCAGCTTGAGGCTAGCGCTAAGGGACCAGTACTTC
CDR3: CASSLRLALRDQYF
size: many
V: TRBV5-1
J: TRBJ2-5
D: .

DNA: TGCAGCGTTGACGACGGGAGCGGCTACGAGCAGTACTTC
CDR3: CSVDDGSGYEQYF
size: few
V: TRBV29-1
J: TRBJ2-7
D: .

DNA: TGTGCCAGCAGCTTACACCCGACCCGGACAGGGGGCGGCTACACCTTC
CDR3: CASSLHPTRTGGGYTF
size: .
V: TRBV7-3
J: TRBJ1-2
D: TRBD1

DNA: TGTGCCAGCAGCTCTCATGCTTACAATGAGCAGTTCTTC
CDR3: CASSSHAYNEQFF
size: few
V: TRBV11-1
J: TRBJ2-1
D: .

DNA: TGCAGTGCTAGAGATGTAGAGTACTGGGTAGATACGCAGTATTTT
CDR3: CSARDVEYWVDTQYF
size: .
V: TRBV20-1
J: TRBJ2-3
D: .

DNA: TGTGCCAGCAGCCCATTGGGAGCTTATATCGAGCAGTACTTC
CDR3: CASSPLGAYIEQYF
size: few
V: TRBV11-1
J: TRBJ2-7
D: .

DNA: TGCGCCAGCAGCCCTCCAGGCGCGGGACTAGCGGTAAACAATGAGCAGTTCTTC
CDR3: CASSPPGAGLAVNNEQFF
size: .
V: TRBV4-1
J: TRBJ2-1
D: TRBD2

DNA: TGTGCCAGCAGTTACGTGGGAGACATCAATGAGCAGTTCTTC
CDR3: CASSYVGDINEQFF
size: many
V: TRBV6-5
J: TRBJ2-1
D: .

DNA: TGTGCCAGCAGTGGAAGACAGGGGGCGAGGGATGAGACCCAGTACTTC
CDR3: CASSGRQGARDETQYF
size: .
V: TRBV12-3/TRBV12-4
J: TRBJ2-5
D: TRBD1

DNA: TGTGCCAGCACCCCGGGCCCAGATACGCAGTATTTT
CDR3: CASTPGPDTQYF
size: many
V: TRBV12-3/TRBV12-4
J: TRBJ2-3
D: .

DNA: TGTGCCAGTACACCTATAGCGGGCAAACAAGAGACCCAGTACTTC
CDR3: CASTPIAGKQETQYF
size: many
V: TRBV12-3/TRBV12-4
J: TRBJ2-5
D: TRBD2

DNA: TGCAGCGTTGTCCCCGAACACAGCTCCCAAGAGACCCAGTACTTC
CDR3: CSVVPEHSSQETQYF
size: few
V: TRBV29-1
J: TRBJ2-5
D: .

DNA: TGCGCCAGCCGGCGGGAGTACTCCAATGAGCAGTTCTTC
CDR3: CASRREYSNEQFF
size: .
V: TRBV5-1
J: TRBJ2-1
D: TRBD2

DNA: TGCGCCAGCAGTAAACGACTAGAACCCTACGAGCAGTACTTC
CDR3: CASSKRLEPYEQYF
size: few
V: TRBV5-1
J: TRBJ2-7
D: .